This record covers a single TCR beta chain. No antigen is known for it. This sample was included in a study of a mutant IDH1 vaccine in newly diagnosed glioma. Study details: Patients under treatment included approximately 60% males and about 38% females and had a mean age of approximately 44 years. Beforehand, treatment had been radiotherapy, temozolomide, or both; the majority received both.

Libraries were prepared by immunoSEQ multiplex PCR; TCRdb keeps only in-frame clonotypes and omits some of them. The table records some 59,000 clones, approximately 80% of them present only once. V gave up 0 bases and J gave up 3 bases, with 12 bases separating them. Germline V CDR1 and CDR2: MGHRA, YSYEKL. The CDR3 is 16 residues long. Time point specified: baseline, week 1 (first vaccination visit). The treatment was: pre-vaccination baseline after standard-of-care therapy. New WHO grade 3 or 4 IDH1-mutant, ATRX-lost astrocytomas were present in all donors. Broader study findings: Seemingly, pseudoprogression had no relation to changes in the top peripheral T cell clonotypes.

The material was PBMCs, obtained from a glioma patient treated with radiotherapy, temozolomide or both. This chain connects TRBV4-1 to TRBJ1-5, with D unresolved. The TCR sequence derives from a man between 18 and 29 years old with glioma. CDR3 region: CASSQDSVPSNQPQHF. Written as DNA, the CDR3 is TGCGCCAGCAGCCAAGATTCCGTCCCCTCCAATCAGCCCCAGCATTTT.